A selection of T cell receptor beta chains follows, all from one sample in a study of CXCR3-negative and CXCR3-positive naive CD8 T cells. One entry per CDR3 protein, without DNA, is what TCRdb gives after re-calling the 5' RACE reads. Its table lists approximately 5,100 distinct CDR3 sequences. Sequencing was carried out using naive CXCR3+ CD8+ T cells from blood. The receptors derive from a human donor in good health. Some clones in this sample may be carry-over from other donors' samples. CDR3s include the opening cysteine and the closing phenylalanine or tryptophan. The order of the fields is clone size, J gene, V gene, CDR3 protein. The size field is filled for only some rows; it gives once, few, many or a size class.

size: medium-sized; J: TRBJ2-1; V: TRBV7-9; CDR3: CASSPTLGSNEQFF
size: -; J: TRBJ1-1; V: TRBV28; CDR3: CASSPARDRGNTEAFF
size: -; J: TRBJ2-3; V: TRBV5-1; CDR3: CASSSPWATDTQYF
size: medium-sized; J: TRBJ1-5; V: TRBV28; CDR3: CASTTGQINQPQHF
size: medium-sized; J: TRBJ2-5; V: TRBV10-3; CDR3: CAISEDSGRARETQYF
size: medium-sized; J: TRBJ1-1; V: TRBV4-2; CDR3: CASSAQGENTEAFF
size: -; J: TRBJ2-7; V: TRBV14; CDR3: CASSQGTVPYYEQYF
size: -; J: TRBJ2-2; V: TRBV29-1; CDR3: CSVVTSGELFF
size: -; J: TRBJ2-5; V: TRBV10-3; CDR3: CAISESQTLAEETQYF
size: -; J: TRBJ1-2; V: TRBV29-1; CDR3: CSVDWGTDGYTF
size: -; J: TRBJ1-6; V: TRBV11-2; CDR3: CASSPQGINSPLHF
size: medium-sized; J: TRBJ2-7; V: TRBV14; CDR3: CASSQDRFPAEDYEQYF
size: medium-sized; J: TRBJ2-1; V: TRBV2; CDR3: CASSEWDRVTSGSNEQFF
size: -; J: TRBJ2-7; V: TRBV29-1; CDR3: CSVEDPGRLNEQYF
size: -; J: TRBJ1-1; V: TRBV29-1; CDR3: CSAFPQGTEAFF
size: large; J: TRBJ2-1; V: TRBV7-6; CDR3: CASSPPTGNFYNEQFF
size: large; J: TRBJ2-1; V: TRBV5-8; CDR3: CASSHRITGYNEQFF
size: medium-sized; J: TRBJ2-3; V: TRBV29-1; CDR3: CSVVGPWLGTDTQYF
size: -; J: TRBJ2-1; V: TRBV29-1; CDR3: CSVIFPTYNEQFF
size: -; J: TRBJ2-5; V: TRBV7-7; CDR3: CASSLKGLETQYF
size: medium-sized; J: TRBJ1-6; V: TRBV5-1; CDR3: CASSLGQGVVGNSPLHF
size: medium-sized; J: TRBJ2-7; V: TRBV20-1; CDR3: CSASVVYEQYF
size: -; J: TRBJ1-2; V: TRBV7-6; CDR3: CASSLGGRTGYGYTF
size: large; J: TRBJ2-1; V: TRBV14; CDR3: CASSELAGANNEQFF
size: large; J: TRBJ2-7; V: TRBV9; CDR3: CASRLGDSAVYEQYF
size: medium-sized; J: TRBJ2-7; V: TRBV29-1; CDR3: CSVEENRVEQYF
size: -; J: TRBJ2-2; V: TRBV5-6; CDR3: CASSPSPTGELFF
size: medium-sized; J: TRBJ2-2; V: TRBV4-1; CDR3: CASSQDPVGDTGELFF